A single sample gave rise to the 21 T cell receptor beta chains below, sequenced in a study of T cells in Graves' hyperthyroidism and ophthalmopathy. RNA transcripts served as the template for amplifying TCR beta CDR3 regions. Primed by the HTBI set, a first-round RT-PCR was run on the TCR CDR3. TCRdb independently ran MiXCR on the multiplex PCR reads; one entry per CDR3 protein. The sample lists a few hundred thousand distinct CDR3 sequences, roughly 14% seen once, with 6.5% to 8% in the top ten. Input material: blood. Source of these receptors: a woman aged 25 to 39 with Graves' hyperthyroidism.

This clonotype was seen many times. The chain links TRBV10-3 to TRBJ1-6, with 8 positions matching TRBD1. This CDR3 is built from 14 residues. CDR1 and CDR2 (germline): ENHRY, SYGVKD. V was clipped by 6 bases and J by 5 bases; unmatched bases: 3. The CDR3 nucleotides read TGTGCCATCAGAAAGACAGGGGATAATTCACCCCTCCACTTT. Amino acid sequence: CAIRKTGDNSPLHF.

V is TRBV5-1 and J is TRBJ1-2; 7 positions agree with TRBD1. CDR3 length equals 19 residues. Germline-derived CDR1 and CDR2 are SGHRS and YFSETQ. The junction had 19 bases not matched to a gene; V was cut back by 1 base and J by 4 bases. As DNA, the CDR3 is TGCGCCAGCAGCTTGACGACCCCGGGACAGCAGAGCTTTGTCTATGGCTACACCTTC. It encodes CASSLTTPGQQSFVYGYTF.

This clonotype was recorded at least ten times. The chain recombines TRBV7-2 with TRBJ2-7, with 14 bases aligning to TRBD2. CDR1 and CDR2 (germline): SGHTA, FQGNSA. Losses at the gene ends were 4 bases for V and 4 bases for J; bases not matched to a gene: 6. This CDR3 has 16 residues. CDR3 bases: TGTGCCAGCAGCTCTTCCGGGACTAGCGGGAGTTACGAGCAGTACTTC. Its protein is CASSSSGTSGSYEQYF. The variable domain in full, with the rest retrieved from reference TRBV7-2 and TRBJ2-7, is GAGVSQSPSNKVTEKGKDVELRCDPISGHTALYWYRQSLGQGLEFLIYFQGNSAPDKSGLPSDRFSAERTGGSVSTLTIQRTQQEDSAVYLCASSSSGTSGSYEQYFGPGTRLTVT.

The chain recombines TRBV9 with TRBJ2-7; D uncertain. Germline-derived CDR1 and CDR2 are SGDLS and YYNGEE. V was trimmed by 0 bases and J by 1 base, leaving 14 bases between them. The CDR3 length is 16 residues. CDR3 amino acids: CASSVAPDTASYEQYF. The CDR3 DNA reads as TGTGCCAGCAGCGTAGCCCCTGACACGGCGTCCTACGAGCAGTACTTC.

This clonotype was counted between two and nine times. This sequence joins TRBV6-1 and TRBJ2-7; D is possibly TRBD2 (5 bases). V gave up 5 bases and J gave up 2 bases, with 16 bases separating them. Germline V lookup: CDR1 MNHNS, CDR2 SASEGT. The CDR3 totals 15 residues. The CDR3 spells CASSSGILRAYEQYF. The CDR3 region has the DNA TGTGCCAGCAGTTCCGGGATCCTTCGGGCCTACGAGCAGTACTTC.

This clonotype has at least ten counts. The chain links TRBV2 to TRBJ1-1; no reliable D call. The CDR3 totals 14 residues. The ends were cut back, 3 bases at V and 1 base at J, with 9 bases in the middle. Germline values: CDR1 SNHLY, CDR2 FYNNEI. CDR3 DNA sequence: TGTGCCAGCAGTGATAACCTCTCGAACACTGAAGCTTTCTTT. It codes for CASSDNLSNTEAFF.

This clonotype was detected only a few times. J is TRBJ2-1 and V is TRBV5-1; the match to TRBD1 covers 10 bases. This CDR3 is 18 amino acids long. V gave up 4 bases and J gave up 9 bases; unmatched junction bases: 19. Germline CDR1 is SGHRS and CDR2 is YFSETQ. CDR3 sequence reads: CASSALIPGQGYPSEQFF. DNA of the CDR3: TGCGCCAGCAGCGCGTTAATACCGGGACAGGGGTATCCTAGTGAGCAGTTCTTC.

CDR3: CAWRGLAGDNTGELFF. The CDR3 bases are TGTGCCTGGAGGGGACTAGCGGGAGATAACACCGGGGAGCTGTTTTTT. V usage is TRBV30 and J usage is TRBJ2-2; 14 bases fit TRBD2. V trimming: 3 bases; J trimming: 2 bases; junction bases outside the gene matches: 2. The CDR3 sequence is 16 residues long. Germline V CDR1 and CDR2: GTSNPN, SVGIG (reference sequence).

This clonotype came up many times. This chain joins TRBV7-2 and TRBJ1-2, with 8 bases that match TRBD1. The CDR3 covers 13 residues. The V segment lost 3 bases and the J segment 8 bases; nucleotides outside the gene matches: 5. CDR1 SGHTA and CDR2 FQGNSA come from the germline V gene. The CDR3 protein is CASSFGRGQGYTF. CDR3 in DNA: TGTGCCAGCAGCTTCGGCAGGGGGCAAGGCTACACCTTC.

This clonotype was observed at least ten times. The CDR3, as DNA: TGTGCCATCGGGAGCACAGATACGCAGTATTTT. Its protein product is CAIGSTDTQYF. V usage is TRBV10-3 and J usage is TRBJ2-3; no definite D call. Germline values: CDR1 ENHRY, CDR2 SYGVKD. Deletions cut 8 bases from V and 0 bases from J, with 3 bases between. The CDR3 is made up of 11 amino acids.

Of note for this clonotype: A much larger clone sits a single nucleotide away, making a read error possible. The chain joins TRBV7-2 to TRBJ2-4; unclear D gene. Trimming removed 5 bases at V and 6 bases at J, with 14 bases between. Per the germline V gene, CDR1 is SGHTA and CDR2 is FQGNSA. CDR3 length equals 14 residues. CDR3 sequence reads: CASSDDVGRNIQYF. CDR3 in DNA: TGTGCCAGCAGCGATGACGTGGGTAGAAACATTCAGTACTTC.

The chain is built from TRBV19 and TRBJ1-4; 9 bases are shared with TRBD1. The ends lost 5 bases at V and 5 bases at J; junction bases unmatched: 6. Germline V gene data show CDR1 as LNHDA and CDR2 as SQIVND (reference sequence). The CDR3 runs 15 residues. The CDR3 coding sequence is TGTGCCAGTAGTGTCGGGGACAGGGTGAATGAAAAACTGTTTTTT. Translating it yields CASSVGDRVNEKLFF.

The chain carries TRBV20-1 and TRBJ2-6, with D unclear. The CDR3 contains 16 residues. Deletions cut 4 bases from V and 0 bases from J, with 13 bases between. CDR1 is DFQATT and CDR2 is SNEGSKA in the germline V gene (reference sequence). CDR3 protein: CSAIGPLSSGANVLTF. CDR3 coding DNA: TGCAGTGCTATCGGCCCACTAAGCTCTGGGGCCAACGTCCTGACTTTC.

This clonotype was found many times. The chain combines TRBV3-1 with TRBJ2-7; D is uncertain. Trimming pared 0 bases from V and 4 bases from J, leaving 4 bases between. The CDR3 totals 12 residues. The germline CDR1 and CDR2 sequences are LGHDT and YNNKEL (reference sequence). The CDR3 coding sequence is TGTGCCAGCAGCCAAGATCAATACGAGCAGTACTTC. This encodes CASSQDQYEQYF.

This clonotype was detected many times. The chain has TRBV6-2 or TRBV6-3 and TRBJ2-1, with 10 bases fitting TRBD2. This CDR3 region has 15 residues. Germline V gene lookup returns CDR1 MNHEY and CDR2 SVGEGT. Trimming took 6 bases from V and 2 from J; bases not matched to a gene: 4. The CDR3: CASRPLAGAYNEQFF. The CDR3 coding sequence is TGTGCCAGCAGACCGCTAGCGGGAGCCTACAATGAGCAGTTCTTC.

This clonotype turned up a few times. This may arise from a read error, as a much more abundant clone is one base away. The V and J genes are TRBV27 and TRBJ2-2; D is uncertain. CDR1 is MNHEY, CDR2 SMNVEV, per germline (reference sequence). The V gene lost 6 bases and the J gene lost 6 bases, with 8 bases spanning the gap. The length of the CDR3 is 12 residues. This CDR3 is CASSQAPGELFF. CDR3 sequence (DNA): TGTGCCAGCAGCCAAGCTCCCGGGGAGCTGTTTTTT.

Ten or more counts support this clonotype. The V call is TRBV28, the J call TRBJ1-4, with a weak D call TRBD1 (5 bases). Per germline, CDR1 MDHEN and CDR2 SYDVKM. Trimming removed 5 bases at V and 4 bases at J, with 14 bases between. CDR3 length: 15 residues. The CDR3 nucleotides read TGTGCCAGCAGTCTAAGGGACGGAAATAATGAAAAACTGTTTTTT. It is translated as CASSLRDGNNEKLFF.

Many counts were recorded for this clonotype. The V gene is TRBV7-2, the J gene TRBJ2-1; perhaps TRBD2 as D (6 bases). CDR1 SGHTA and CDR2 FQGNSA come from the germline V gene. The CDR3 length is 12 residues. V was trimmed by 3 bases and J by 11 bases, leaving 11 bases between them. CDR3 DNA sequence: TGTGCCAGCAGCTTTTTTGGAGGGCAGCAGTTCTTC. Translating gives CASSFFGGQQFF. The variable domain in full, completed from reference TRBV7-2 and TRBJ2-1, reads GAGVSQSPSNKVTEKGKDVELRCDPISGHTALYWYRQSLGQGLEFLIYFQGNSAPDKSGLPSDRFSAERTGGSVSTLTIQRTQQEDSAVYLCASSFFGGQQFFGPGTRLTVL.

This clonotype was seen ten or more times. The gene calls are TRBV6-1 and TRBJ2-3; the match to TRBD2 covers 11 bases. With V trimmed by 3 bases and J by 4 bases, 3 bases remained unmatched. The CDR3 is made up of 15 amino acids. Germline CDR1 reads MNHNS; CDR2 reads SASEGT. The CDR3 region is CASSDTSGSADTQYF. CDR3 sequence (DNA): TGTGCCAGCAGTGATACTAGCGGGAGCGCAGATACGCAGTATTTT.

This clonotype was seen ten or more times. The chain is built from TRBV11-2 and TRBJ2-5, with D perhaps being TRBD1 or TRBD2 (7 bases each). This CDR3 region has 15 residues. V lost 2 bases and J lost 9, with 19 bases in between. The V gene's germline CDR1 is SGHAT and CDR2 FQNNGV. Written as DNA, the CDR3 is TGTGCCAGCAGCTTAAGGGGGCGGGAGACCCCCGCCCAGTACTTC. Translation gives CASSLRGRETPAQYF.

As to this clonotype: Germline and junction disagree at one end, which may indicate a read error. CDR3 sequence reads: CASLPSSCEQYF. The CDR3 coding sequence is TGTGCCAGCTTACCTAGCTCCTGCGAGCAGTACTTC. The chain recombines TRBV9 with TRBJ2-7, with TRBD2 as a possible D gene (5 bases). The CDR3 totals 12 residues. Germline CDR1 and CDR2: SGDLS and YYNGEE.